This entry lists 18 T cell receptor beta chains sequenced from one sample in a study of T cell responses to AZD1222 COVID-19 vaccine (dated by TCRdb to the early 2020s). Per the publication, the time point label means: about 28 days (+/-7) after the second vaccine dose. Library generation was performed with the immunoSEQ multiplex PCR assay. Sourced from immuneACCESS, this table was stored by TCRdb with only in-frame sequences that have V and J called. A share of the clones is absent; for the studies checked, an unresolved V gene accounts for under half, and the remainder has no known explanation. The table for this sample lists approximately 140,000 clones; 92% of them were counted only once. The ten top clones hold about a tenth of the sample. The specimen was peripheral blood, collected 28 days after the second AZD1222 dose. The source of these receptors is an adult who received the AZD1222 COVID-19 vaccine.

The chain has TRBV9 and TRBJ1-1; 9 nucleotides match TRBD1. With 3 bases clipped from V and 6 bases from J, the junction kept 3 bases outside the gene matches. Germline lookup yields CDR1 SGDLS and CDR2 YYNGEE. This CDR3 has 13 residues. The CDR3 DNA sequence: TGTGCCAGCAGCGCCGGGACAGGGTCTGAAGCTTTCTTT. Its translation: CASSAGTGSEAFF.

The chain combines TRBV4-2 with TRBJ1-1, with no clear D. The CDR3 is 13 residues long. Deletions cut 0 bases from V and 1 base from J, with 3 bases between. The germline CDR1 and CDR2 sequences are LGHNA and YNFKEQ. The CDR3 coding sequence is TGTGCCAGCAGCCAAGATCCGAACACTGAAGCTTTCTTT. It yields the protein CASSQDPNTEAFF.

Regarding this clone: A junction end diverges from the germline sequence, so it may reflect a read error. V and J are TRBV7-7 and TRBJ1-4; D perhaps matches TRBD1 (6 bases). This CDR3 is built from 13 residues. Germline assignment: CDR1 SSHAT and CDR2 FNYEAQ (reference sequence). The CDR3 DNA sequence: TGTGCTAGCAGCCAGGGGCAGGGAGAAAAACTGTTTTTT. Translating gives CASSQGQGEKLFF.

This chain joins TRBV9 and TRBJ2-2; TRBD2 agrees at 7 bases. V lost 0 bases, J lost 4 bases, and 6 bases stayed unmatched. CDR3 length equals 16 residues. Per germline, CDR1 SGDLS and CDR2 YYNGEE. The chain's CDR3 is CASSVASAGATGELFF. CDR3 sequence (DNA): TGTGCCAGCAGCGTAGCTTCGGCGGGAGCCACCGGGGAGCTGTTTTTT.

V and J are TRBV15 and TRBJ2-7; D is perhaps TRBD1 or TRBD2 (5 bases each). There are 15 residues in the CDR3. Germline-derived CDR1 and CDR2 are LNHNV and YYDKDF (reference sequence). The V gene lost 8 bases and the J gene lost 3 bases, with 20 bases spanning the gap. The CDR3 nucleotides are TGTGCCACCTCCCAAAAAGGGACCCCCCTCTACGAGCAGTACTTC. It translates to CATSQKGTPLYEQYF. The full variable domain, in which reference TRBV15 and TRBJ2-7 provide the parts outside the CDR3, is DAMVIQNPRYQVTQFGKPVTLSCSQTLNHNVMYWYQQKSSQAPKLLFHYYDKDFNNEADTPDNFQSRRPNTSFCFLDIRSPGLGDTAMYLCATSQKGTPLYEQYFGPGTRLTVT.

V gene TRBV15 combines with J gene TRBJ1-2, with a weak D call TRBD1 (5 bases). V was clipped by 5 bases and J by 4 bases, with 20 bases between them. The CDR3 sequence is 16 residues long. Germline V gene data show CDR1 as LNHNV and CDR2 as YYDKDF (reference sequence). DNA for the CDR3: TGTGCCACCAGCCCTCGGCAGGGAGAGTTCCCCTATGGCTACACCTTC. Translated, it gives CATSPRQGEFPYGYTF. The full variable domain, completed using reference TRBV15 and TRBJ1-2, is DAMVIQNPRYQVTQFGKPVTLSCSQTLNHNVMYWYQQKSSQAPKLLFHYYDKDFNNEADTPDNFQSRRPNTSFCFLDIRSPGLGDTAMYLCATSPRQGEFPYGYTFGSGTRLTVV.

This clone has just one count. The CDR3 nucleotides are TGTGCCAGCAGTGAACTGGGATCAGGGGCCAACGTCCTGACTTTC. Protein sequence: CASSELGSGANVLTF. J is TRBJ2-6 and V is TRBV2; no clear D. CDR1 is SNHLY and CDR2 is FYNNEI in the germline V gene. V gave up 2 bases and J gave up 4 bases, with 9 bases separating them. This CDR3 is 15 amino acids long.

This chain links TRBV10-1 with TRBJ1-2; 8 bases fit TRBD1. Germline-derived CDR1 and CDR2 are WNHNN and SYGVQD (reference sequence). Trimming at V came to 8 bases and at J to 8 bases, leaving 16 bases not matched to a gene. This CDR3 is 15 amino acids long. The CDR3 region is CASDFWADRGEGYTF. Written as DNA, the CDR3 is TGCGCCAGCGATTTTTGGGCCGACAGGGGTGAAGGCTACACCTTC.

This chain connects TRBV7-2 to TRBJ1-4; tentative D call: TRBD1 (6 bases). CDR3 size: 15 residues. Trimming left V 4 bases short and J 6 bases short, with 15 bases between. CDR1 and CDR2 (germline): SGHTA, FQGNSA. The DNA of the CDR3 is TGTGCCAGCAGCTACCAGCAGGGGCGTTATGAAAAACTGTTTTTT. It encodes CASSYQQGRYEKLFF.

V is TRBV27 and J is TRBJ2-1; D might be TRBD1 or TRBD2, each matching 5 bases. V shed 2 bases and J shed 4 bases, with 9 bases lying between them. Germline V gene data show CDR1 as MNHEY and CDR2 as SMNVEV (reference sequence). The CDR3 has 14 residues. This CDR3 is CASSLEGPYNEQFF. CDR3 nucleotides: TGTGCCAGCAGTTTAGAGGGGCCATACAATGAGCAGTTCTTC.

The CDR3 loop is CATSNPTSSPGYTF. CDR3 bases: TGTGCCACCAGCAACCCTACCTCCTCACCTGGCTACACCTTC. The chain carries TRBV15 and TRBJ1-2; no firm D call. V dropped 4 bases and J dropped 7 bases, with 16 bases sitting between them. CDR1 is LNHNV and CDR2 is YYDKDF in the germline V gene (reference sequence). The CDR3 consists of 14 residues.

The chain uses TRBV3-1 (or the pseudogene TRBV3-2) and TRBJ1-6; D remains unclear. CDR3 length equals 13 residues. CDR1 and CDR2 from the germline V gene are LGHDT and YNNKEL (reference sequence). The V gene lost 2 bases and the J gene lost 7 bases, with 6 bases spanning the gap. The DNA of the CDR3 is TGTGCCAGCAGCCAAAGCAAGAATTCACCCCTCCACTTT. Protein sequence: CASSQSKNSPLHF.

Comment on this clone: The sample carries other DNA sequences with the same CDR3. This rearrangement joins TRBV27 to TRBJ1-6; D is unresolved. V gave up 5 bases and J gave up 0 bases, with 5 bases separating them. Germline V gives CDR1 MNHEY, CDR2 SMNVEV (reference sequence). The CDR3 runs 14 residues. CDR3 nucleotide sequence: TGTGCCAGCAGTCCCAGCTCCTATAATTCACCCCTCCACTTT. Its translation: CASSPSSYNSPLHF.

V and J are TRBV6-5 and TRBJ2-2; the match to TRBD1 covers 7 bases. The V and J ends lost 5 bases and 6 bases, in that order; junction bases with no gene match: 3. The V gene's germline CDR1 is MNHEY and CDR2 SVGAGI. The CDR3 runs 13 residues. CDR3: CASSLQGSGELFF. CDR3 nucleotide sequence: TGTGCCAGCAGTCTACAGGGGTCCGGGGAGCTGTTTTTT.

The chain carries TRBV5-1 and TRBJ1-5, with a tentative D call TRBD1 (6 bases). Between the trimmed V and J ends, which lost 2 bases and 1 base, there was a span of 13 bases. The CDR3 covers 16 residues. Per the germline V gene, CDR1 is SGHRS and CDR2 is YFSETQ. For the CDR3, the DNA is TGCGCCAGCAGCTTTGGGGGCACAGGGAGCAATCAGCCCCAGCATTTT. This gives the protein CASSFGGTGSNQPQHF. Full variable domain (missing parts from reference TRBV5-1 and TRBJ1-5): KAGVTQTPRYLIKTRGQQVTLSCSPISGHRSVSWYQQTPGQGLQFLFEYFSETQRNKGNFPGRFSGRQFSNSRSEMNVSTLELGDSALYLCASSFGGTGSNQPQHFGDGTRLSIL.

As for this clone: The sample holds other DNA sequences that translate to the same CDR3. This sequence joins TRBV19 and TRBJ1-1; TRBD1 is a possible D gene (5 bases). Germline CDR1 and CDR2: LNHDA and SQIVND (reference sequence). Trimming shortened V by 6 bases and J by 1 base, and 9 bases separated the two germline ends. This CDR3 comprises 13 residues. Here the CDR3 reads CASSPTENTEAFF. The CDR3 nucleotides read TGTGCCAGTAGCCCGACAGAGAACACTGAAGCTTTCTTT.

This chain connects TRBV5-1 to TRBJ1-2, with 8 bases identical to TRBD1. The CDR3 is made up of 13 amino acids. Germline CDR1 is SGHRS and CDR2 is YFSETQ. Trimming removed 4 bases from V and 7 bases from J; junction bases left unmatched: 6. DNA of the CDR3: TGCGCCAGCAGCCCGGACAGGGTTAGTGGCTACACCTTC. Protein product: CASSPDRVSGYTF.

Only one count was recorded for this clone. This chain links TRBV7-2 with TRBJ1-2, with D maybe TRBD1 (5 bases). The V end lost 0 bases, the J end lost 0 bases, and 11 bases lay between the germline ends. Germline-derived CDR1 and CDR2 are SGHTA and FQGNSA. CDR3 length: 16 residues. The CDR3 spells CASSLATGQANYGYTF. The CDR3 DNA reads as TGTGCCAGCAGCTTAGCTACAGGACAAGCTAACTATGGCTACACCTTC.